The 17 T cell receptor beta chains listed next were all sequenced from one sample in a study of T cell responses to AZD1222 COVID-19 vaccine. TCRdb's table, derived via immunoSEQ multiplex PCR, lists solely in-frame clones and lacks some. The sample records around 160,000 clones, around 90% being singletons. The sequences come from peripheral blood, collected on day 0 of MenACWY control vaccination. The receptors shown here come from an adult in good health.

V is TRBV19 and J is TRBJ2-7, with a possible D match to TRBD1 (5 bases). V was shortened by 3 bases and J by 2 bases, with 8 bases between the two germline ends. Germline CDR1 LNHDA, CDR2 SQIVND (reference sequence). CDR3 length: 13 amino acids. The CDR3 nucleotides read TGTGCCAGTAGTATTGCGACAGCCTACGAGCAGTACTTC. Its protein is CASSIATAYEQYF.

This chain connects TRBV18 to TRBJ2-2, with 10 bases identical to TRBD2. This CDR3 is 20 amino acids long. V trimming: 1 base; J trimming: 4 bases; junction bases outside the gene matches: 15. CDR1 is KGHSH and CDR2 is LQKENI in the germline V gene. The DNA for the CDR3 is TGTGCCAGCTCACCACGGACTAGCGGAACCATCGGGGGTGGCACCGGGGAGCTGTTTTTT. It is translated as CASSPRTSGTIGGGTGELFF. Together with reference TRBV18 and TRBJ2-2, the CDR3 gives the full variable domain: NAGVMQNPRHLVRRRGQEARLRCSPMKGHSHVYWYRQLPEEGLKFMVYLQKENIIDESGMPKERFSAEFPKEGPSILRIQQVVRGDSAAYFCASSPRTSGTIGGGTGELFFGEGSRLTVL.

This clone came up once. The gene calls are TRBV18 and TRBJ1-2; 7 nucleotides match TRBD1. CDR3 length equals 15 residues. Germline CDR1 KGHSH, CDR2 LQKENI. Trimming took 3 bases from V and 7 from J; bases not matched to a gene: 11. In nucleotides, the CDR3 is TGTGCCAGCTCACCCACCTGGGACAGAGGTATTGGCTACACCTTC. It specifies CASSPTWDRGIGYTF.

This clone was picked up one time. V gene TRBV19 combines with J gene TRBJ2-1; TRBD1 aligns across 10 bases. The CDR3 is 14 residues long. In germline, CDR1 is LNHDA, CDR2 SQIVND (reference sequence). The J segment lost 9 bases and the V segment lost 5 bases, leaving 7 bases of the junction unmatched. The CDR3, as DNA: TGTGCCAGTAGTTCACCGGGACAGGGGTCTGAGCAGTTCTTC. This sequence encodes CASSSPGQGSEQFF. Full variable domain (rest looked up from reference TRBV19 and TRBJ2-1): DGGITQSPKYLFRKEGQNVTLSCEQNLNHDAMYWYRQDPGQGLRLIYYSQIVNDFQKGDIAEGYSVSREKKESFPLTVTSAQKNPTAFYLCASSSPGQGSEQFFGPGTRLTVL.

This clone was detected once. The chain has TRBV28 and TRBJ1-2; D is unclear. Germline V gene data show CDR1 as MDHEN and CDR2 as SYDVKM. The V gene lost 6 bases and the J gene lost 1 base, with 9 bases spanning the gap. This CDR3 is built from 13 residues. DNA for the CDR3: TGTGCCAGCAGAACCACCCTTAACTATGGCTACACCTTC. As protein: CASRTTLNYGYTF.

CDR3 residues: CASSFRGVNEQFF. The CDR3 coding sequence is TGTGCCAGCAGCTTCCGCGGGGTAAATGAGCAGTTCTTC. The chain uses TRBV9 and TRBJ2-1, with D perhaps TRBD2 (6 bases). The CDR3 contains 13 residues. Germline V gene sequence: CDR1 SGDLS, CDR2 YYNGEE. V gave up 4 bases and J gave up 7 bases, with 12 bases separating them.

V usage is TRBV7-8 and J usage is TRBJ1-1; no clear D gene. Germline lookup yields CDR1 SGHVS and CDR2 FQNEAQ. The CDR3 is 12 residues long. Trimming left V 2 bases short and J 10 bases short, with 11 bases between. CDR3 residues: CASSLSSQGAFF. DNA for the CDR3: TGTGCCAGCAGCTTAAGCTCTCAAGGAGCTTTCTTT.

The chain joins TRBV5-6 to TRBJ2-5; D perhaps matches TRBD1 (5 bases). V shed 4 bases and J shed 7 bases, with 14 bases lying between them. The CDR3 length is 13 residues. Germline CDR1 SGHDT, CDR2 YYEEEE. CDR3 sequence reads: CASSPTVVGTQYF. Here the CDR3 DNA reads TGTGCCAGCAGCCCGACAGTGGTGGGGACCCAGTACTTC.

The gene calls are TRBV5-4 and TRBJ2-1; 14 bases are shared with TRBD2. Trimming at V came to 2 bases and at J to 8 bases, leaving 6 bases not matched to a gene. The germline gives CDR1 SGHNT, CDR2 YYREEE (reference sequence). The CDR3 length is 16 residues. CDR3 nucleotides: TGTGCCAGCAGCTTAACCGGGACTAGCGGGAGCGATGAGCAGTTCTTC. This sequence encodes CASSLTGTSGSDEQFF.

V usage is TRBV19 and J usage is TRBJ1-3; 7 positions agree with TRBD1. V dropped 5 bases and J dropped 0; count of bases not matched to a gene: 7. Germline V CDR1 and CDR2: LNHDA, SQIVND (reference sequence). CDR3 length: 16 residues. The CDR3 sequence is CASSPGTAISGNTIYF. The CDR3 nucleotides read TGTGCCAGTAGTCCCGGGACAGCCATCTCTGGAAACACCATATATTTT.

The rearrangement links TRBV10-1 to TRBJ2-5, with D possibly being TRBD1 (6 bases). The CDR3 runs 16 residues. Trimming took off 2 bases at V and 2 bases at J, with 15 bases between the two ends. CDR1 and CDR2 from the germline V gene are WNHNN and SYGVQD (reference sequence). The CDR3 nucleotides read TGCGCCAGCAGTGAGGGGGGAACAGGGTCACAAGAGACCCAGTACTTC. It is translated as CASSEGGTGSQETQYF.

CDR3 nucleotides: TGTGCCAGCAGCCCCCACAGGGGGGGCAATCAGCCCCAGCATTTT. This translates into CASSPHRGGNQPQHF. The chain uses TRBV28 and TRBJ1-5; 8 positions agree with TRBD1. The CDR3 loop spans 15 amino acids. V was clipped by 6 bases and J by 2 bases; unmatched bases: 6. Germline values: CDR1 MDHEN, CDR2 SYDVKM.

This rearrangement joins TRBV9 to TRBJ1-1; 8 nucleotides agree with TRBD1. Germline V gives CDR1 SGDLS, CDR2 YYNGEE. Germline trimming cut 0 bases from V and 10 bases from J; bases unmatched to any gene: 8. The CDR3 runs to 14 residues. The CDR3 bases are TGTGCCAGCAGCGTAGAGGACAGGGCCAGGGGAGCTTTCTTT. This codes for CASSVEDRARGAFF.

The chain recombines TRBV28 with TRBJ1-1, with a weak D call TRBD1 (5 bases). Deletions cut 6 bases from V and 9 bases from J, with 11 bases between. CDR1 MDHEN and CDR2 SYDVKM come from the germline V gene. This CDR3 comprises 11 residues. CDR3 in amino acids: CASRDDRQAFF. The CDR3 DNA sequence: TGTGCCAGCAGGGACGACAGACAAGCTTTCTTT.

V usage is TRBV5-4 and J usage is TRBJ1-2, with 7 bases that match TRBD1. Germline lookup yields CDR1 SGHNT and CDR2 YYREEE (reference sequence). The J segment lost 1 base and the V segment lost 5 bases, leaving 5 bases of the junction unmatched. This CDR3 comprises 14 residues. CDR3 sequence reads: CASSHNRGNYGYTF. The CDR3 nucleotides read TGTGCCAGCAGTCACAACAGGGGTAACTATGGCTACACCTTC.

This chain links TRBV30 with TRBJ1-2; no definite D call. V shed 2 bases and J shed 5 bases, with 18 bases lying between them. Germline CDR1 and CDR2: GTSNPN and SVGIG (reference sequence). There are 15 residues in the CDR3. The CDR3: CAWSYIEQTGYGYTF. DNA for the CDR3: TGTGCCTGGAGTTATATAGAGCAGACGGGATATGGCTACACCTTC.

The CDR3 DNA follows: TGTGCCAGCAGCGTAGACCGACCGGGACAGCGAACGTATGGCTACACCTTC. Protein sequence: CASSVDRPGQRTYGYTF. The chain combines TRBV9 with TRBJ1-2; 7 nucleotides match TRBD1. Losses at the gene ends were 0 bases for V and 5 bases for J; bases not matched to a gene: 13. Germline V CDR1 and CDR2: SGDLS, YYNGEE. The CDR3 contains 17 residues.